This T cell receptor beta chain was identified in a study of CXCR3-negative and CXCR3-positive naive CD8 T cells. Overall study context: Roughly 140 million TRB reads were obtained in total, which works out to about 1.5 +/- 0.3 million per library. Study-wide results and caveats: TRB CDR3 properties indicated TCR strength, while surface CD5 was similar across naive subsets. Comparably high diversity marked both naive subsets, whereas memory CD8+ cells had much lower diversity.

5' RACE that incorporated UMI labels was used to prepare the TRB cDNA libraries. No DNA is given; TCRdb re-called the 5' RACE reads and lists each CDR3 protein once. The specimen's table records 46,000 or so distinct CDR3 sequences. As concerns this clonotype: Its antigen is as yet unknown.

Cells that were CD45RO-CCR7+CD27+CD95- constituted naive CD8+ T cells. The sequencing sample was made of naive CXCR3- CD8+ T cells from blood. Indicated subset: CD45RO-CCR7+CD27+CD95- naive CD8+ T cells lacking CXCR3 (TNR3-). The sequence was obtained from a human donor in good health. Some clones in this sample may be carry-over from other donors' samples.

CDR3 residues: CASSLFQGADTQYF. The chain uses TRBV28 and TRBJ2-3; the D call from TCRdb, TRBD1, cannot be confirmed without DNA. CDR3 length: 14 residues. The germline gives CDR1 MDHEN, CDR2 SYDVKM.